Shown below are 17 T cell receptor beta chains from a single sample sequenced in a study of CD8+ T cells in alopecia areata. Treatment reported: oral pan-JAK inhibitor, 5-10 mg twice daily. The sequencing template was cDNA reverse transcribed from extracted RNA. This table comes from immunoSEQ multiplex PCR, and its TCRdb copy is limited to in-frame clones, with some not included. The sample lists around 100,000 clones, less than 70% occurring once. Here the sequenced sample was CD4+ T cells sorted from blood, taken at week 24, from a patient treated with tofacitinib. These receptors came from a human donor with alopecia areata.

This clone came up a few times. The rearrangement uses TRBV30 and TRBJ1-3; no clear D. The germline V and J ends were trimmed by 0 bases and 11 bases, with 11 bases remaining between them. In germline, CDR1 is GTSNPN, CDR2 SVGIG (reference sequence). The CDR3 has 12 residues. This CDR3 is CAWSVDGGSIYF. The CDR3 nucleotides are TGTGCCTGGAGTGTAGATGGAGGGTCCATATATTTT.

This clone came up a few times. The rearrangement uses TRBV5-6 and TRBJ1-6; maybe TRBD1 (6 bases). The CDR3 covers 14 residues. V dropped 4 bases and J dropped 9 bases, with 14 bases sitting between them. Per germline, CDR1 SGHDT and CDR2 YYEEEE. CDR3 residues: CASSLVEGGSPLHF. The CDR3 coding sequence is TGTGCCAGCAGCCTCGTGGAAGGGGGTTCACCCCTCCACTTT.

The chain employs TRBV10-3 and TRBJ1-2, with D maybe TRBD1 (6 bases). There are 15 residues in the CDR3. Trimming took 10 bases from V and 4 from J, leaving 22 bases between them. Germline loops: CDR1 ENHRY, CDR2 SYGVKD. The CDR3 nucleotides are TGTGCCACTCGCGGGGGGGCCGGCCTTGGCTATGGCTACACCTTC. Its protein product is CATRGGAGLGYGYTF.

The chain employs TRBV7-9 and TRBJ1-5; TRBD1 might be the D (5 bases). In germline, CDR1 is SEHNR, CDR2 FQNEAQ (reference sequence). CDR3 length: 13 amino acids. V lost 5 bases, J lost 3 bases, and 8 bases lay in between. The DNA of the CDR3 is TGTGCCAGCAGCGCAGGGTTCAATCAGCCCCAGCATTTT. This gives the protein CASSAGFNQPQHF.

This rearrangement joins TRBV6-1 to TRBJ1-1; D uncertain. The V end was cut by 6 bases, the J end by 11 bases, with 19 bases between. The germline CDR1 and CDR2 sequences are MNHNS and SASEGT. This CDR3 contains 13 residues. CDR3 residues: CASRDPNGRVAFF. As DNA, the CDR3 is TGTGCCAGCAGGGACCCGAACGGGCGGGTTGCTTTCTTT.

The chain joins TRBV2 to TRBJ1-5; 10 bases match TRBD1. This CDR3 has 14 amino acids. V dropped 4 bases and J dropped 7; count of bases not matched to a gene: 4. Germline-derived CDR1 and CDR2 are SNHLY and FYNNEI. Written as DNA, the CDR3 is TGTGCCAGCAGTGCTGGACAGGGGGGCCAGCCCCAGCATTTT. Its translation: CASSAGQGGQPQHF.

The chain couples TRBV27 to TRBJ1-2; 9 bases align to TRBD1. V gave up 5 bases and J gave up 7 bases; unmatched junction bases: 8. This CDR3 comprises 14 residues. Germline-derived CDR1 and CDR2 are MNHEY and SMNVEV (reference sequence). This chain's CDR3 is CASSDHRGPGGYTF. CDR3 DNA: TGTGCCAGCAGTGACCACAGGGGGCCCGGTGGCTACACCTTC.

The chain links TRBV4-1 to TRBJ1-6; no definite D call. Deletions cut 4 bases from V and 4 bases from J, with 29 bases between. The CDR3 is 21 amino acids. Germline V gene data show CDR1 as MGHRA and CDR2 as YSYEKL. The CDR3, as DNA: TGCGCCAGCAGCCCCCAAGCGGGCAGCCAAGATAGTTGGGCTTATAATTCACCCCTCCACTTT. This translates into CASSPQAGSQDSWAYNSPLHF.

The chain recombines TRBV19 with TRBJ1-5; TRBD1 is a possible D gene (6 bases). CDR3 size: 15 residues. V was cut by 3 bases and J by 1 base, with 10 bases left in between. Germline-derived CDR1 and CDR2 are LNHDA and SQIVND (reference sequence). This CDR3 is CASSIGGASNQPQHF. Here the CDR3 DNA reads TGTGCCAGTAGTATCGGGGGGGCGAGCAATCAGCCCCAGCATTTT.

This chain connects TRBV10-3 to TRBJ2-1, with TRBD2 matching 10 bases. The V gene's germline CDR1 is ENHRY and CDR2 SYGVKD. This CDR3 contains 15 residues. The V segment lost 6 bases and the J segment 10 bases; nucleotides outside the gene matches: 12. This chain's CDR3 is CAIRNHDPGLAEQFF. The CDR3 coding sequence is TGTGCCATCAGGAACCATGATCCGGGACTAGCGGAGCAGTTCTTC.

The rearrangement joins TRBV5-1 to TRBJ1-4, with D possibly TRBD1 on 6 matching bases. CDR1 SGHRS and CDR2 YFSETQ come from the germline V gene. The CDR3 has 14 residues. The germline V and J ends were trimmed by 5 bases and 6 bases, with 14 bases remaining between them. As DNA, the CDR3 is TGCGCCAGCAGTTACGGACAGAGGGATGAAAAACTGTTTTTT. This gives the protein CASSYGQRDEKLFF.

The gene calls are TRBV29-1 and TRBJ2-1, with D uncertain. The CDR3 totals 13 residues. The ends were cut back, 4 bases at V and 5 bases at J, with 12 bases in the middle. Per the germline V gene, CDR1 is SQVTM and CDR2 is ANQGSEA. The CDR3 spells CSVARVTDNEQFF. CDR3 DNA: TGCAGCGTTGCAAGGGTTACAGACAATGAGCAGTTCTTC.

This clone has just a few counts. The genes are TRBV7-9 and TRBJ1-1; D call uncertain. Looked up from germline, CDR1 is SEHNR and CDR2 is FQNEAQ (reference sequence). V was shortened by 5 bases and J by 5 bases, with 9 bases between the two germline ends. There are 12 residues in the CDR3. DNA for the CDR3: TGTGCCAGCAGCCCACTAGTAACTGAAGCTTTCTTT. It encodes CASSPLVTEAFF.

V and J are TRBV30 and TRBJ1-1, with D possibly matching TRBD1 (5 bases). The CDR3 runs to 12 residues. The germline V gene encodes CDR1 GTSNPN and CDR2 SVGIG (reference sequence). Deletions cut 3 bases from V and 6 bases from J, with 11 bases between. The CDR3, as DNA: TGTGCCTGGAGGGCCCCGGGACCTGAAGCTTTCTTT. Amino acids: CAWRAPGPEAFF.

The V and J genes are TRBV7-3 and TRBJ2-3; 7 nucleotides match TRBD2. V was clipped by 4 bases and J by 0 bases; unmatched bases: 4. The CDR3 covers 15 residues. In germline, CDR1 is SGHTA, CDR2 FQGTGA. CDR3 nucleotides: TGTGCCAGCAGCTCGGGGGGTATTAGCACAGATACGCAGTATTTT. Translated, it gives CASSSGGISTDTQYF.

This clone was seen more than once but under ten times. The rearrangement links TRBV5-1 to TRBJ2-3, with a possible D match to TRBD2 (5 bases). CDR3 length equals 12 residues. The V end was cut by 10 bases, the J end by 4 bases, with 13 bases between. Germline V lookup: CDR1 SGHRS, CDR2 YFSETQ. The CDR3 region has the DNA TGCGCCTGCTCTCTAGCCGCAGATACGCAGTATTTT. As protein: CACSLAADTQYF.

This clone was detected only a few times. This chain joins TRBV9 and TRBJ2-3; the match to TRBD1 covers 9 bases. Germline V CDR1 and CDR2: SGDLS, YYNGEE. Trimming took 1 base from V and 3 from J; bases not matched to a gene: 9. This CDR3 region has 17 residues. CDR3 bases: TGTGCCAGCAGCGTATGGGGAACCGGACAGGGGACAGATACGCAGTATTTT. Residues: CASSVWGTGQGTDTQYF.